Presented here are 29 T cell receptor beta chains from one specimen sequenced in a study of T-cell memory formation after mild COVID-19 (TCRdb year 2021). The library came from 5' RACE. The sequencer was an Illumina NovaSeq 6000. TCRdb passed the public sequencing reads through fastp at Q25 and MiXCR, retaining productive beta sequences. Rows with one shared CDR3 protein collapse into an entry with the most common genes and DNA. This sample has 580,000 or so distinct CDR3 sequences in its table, and 17% of those were observed once. The ten largest clones add up to about 7.4% of the sample. Specimen: PBMCs or a T cell subset sorted from them (not recorded which). These TCRs come from an adult woman who had mild COVID-19 (a few samples of this study predate the infection). The sample titles of this study are shuffled in the database, so cell type and time point are left out; the donor was told from shared clones.

The rearrangement links TRBV11-3 to TRBJ2-1, with 8 nucleotides matching TRBD2. The CDR3 totals 16 residues. CDR1 SGHNT and CDR2 YENEEA come from the germline V gene. Trimming took 2 bases from V and 4 from J; bases not matched to a gene: 7. Here the CDR3 reads CASSLRAGGGYNEQFF. The CDR3 nucleotides are TGTGCCAGCAGCTTACGGGCGGGGGGCGGTTACAATGAGCAGTTCTTC.

The rearrangement uses TRBV12-3 or TRBV12-4 and TRBJ2-7, with D unclear. V gave up 5 bases and J gave up 5 bases, with 10 bases separating them. CDR3 size: 12 residues. CDR3 nucleotide sequence: TGTGCCAGCAGTCCCCGCCTCGACGAGCAGTACTTC. Its protein is CASSPRLDEQYF.

V and J are TRBV6-5 and TRBJ1-1; D perhaps matches TRBD1 (6 bases). Trimming took off 7 bases at V and 3 bases at J, with 21 bases between the two ends. Germline lookup yields CDR1 MNHEY and CDR2 SVGAGI. The CDR3 extends over 16 amino acids. The DNA for the CDR3 is TGTGCCAGCACCACCGGACCCGCAGGGGAGCACACTGAAGCTTTCTTT. Protein: CASTTGPAGEHTEAFF.

The chain employs TRBV18 and TRBJ1-1; the D gene is possibly TRBD1 (5 bases). CDR1 and CDR2 from the germline V gene are KGHSH and LQKENI. CDR3 length equals 13 residues. Trimming pared 6 bases from V and 5 bases from J, leaving 13 bases between. CDR3 sequence (DNA): TGTGCCAGCTCGATCAGGGATCAAACTGAAGCTTTCTTT. Translated, it gives CASSIRDQTEAFF.

The chain links TRBV24-1 to TRBJ2-7; D unresolved. V dropped 4 bases and J dropped 1 base, with 7 bases sitting between them. CDR1 KGHDR and CDR2 SFDVKD come from the germline V gene. The CDR3 extends over 13 amino acids. CDR3 DNA: TGTGCCACCAGTGACGGTAGTTCCTACGAGCAGTACTTC. Protein sequence: CATSDGSSYEQYF.

The sample holds a few counts of this clonotype. V gene TRBV5-1 combines with J gene TRBJ2-1, with 10 bases lining up with TRBD1. The CDR3 sequence is 16 residues long. V was clipped by 4 bases and J by 0 bases; unmatched bases: 4. Germline assignment: CDR1 SGHRS and CDR2 YFSETQ. CDR3 loop: CASSPGQGSSYNEQFF. CDR3 DNA: TGCGCCAGCAGCCCGGGACAGGGGAGCTCCTACAATGAGCAGTTCTTC.

This clonotype was counted a few times. This sequence joins TRBV4-2 and TRBJ1-2; 10 bases match TRBD1. The CDR3 is made up of 15 amino acids. CDR1 is LGHNA and CDR2 is YNFKEQ in the germline V gene. Germline trimming cut 4 bases from V and 9 bases from J; bases unmatched to any gene: 11. The CDR3 DNA sequence: TGTGCCAGCAGCCCCGGACAGGGGGATAAAATAAGCTACACCTTC. As protein: CASSPGQGDKISYTF.

V usage is TRBV20-1 and J usage is TRBJ2-1; the D is unclear. This CDR3 region has 13 residues. The V gene lost 1 base and the J gene lost 7 bases, with 11 bases spanning the gap. CDR1 is DFQATT, CDR2 SNEGSKA, per germline (reference sequence). In nucleotides, the CDR3 is TGCAGTGCTAGAGTGCCAGATACTAATGAGCAGTTCTTC. As protein: CSARVPDTNEQFF.

CDR3 amino acids: CASSFGGWTDSPLHF. CDR3 sequence (DNA): TGCGCCAGCAGCTTCGGGGGTTGGACTGATTCACCCCTCCACTTT. This rearrangement joins TRBV5-1 to TRBJ1-6; D is perhaps TRBD1 (5 bases). V shed 2 bases and J shed 8 bases, with 14 bases lying between them. The CDR3 loop spans 15 amino acids. Germline V gene data show CDR1 as SGHRS and CDR2 as YFSETQ.

There are a few counts of this clonotype. Written as DNA, the CDR3 is TGTGCCAGCAGCCAAGGCGTTTTGCAGCCCCAGCATTTT. It translates to CASSQGVLQPQHF. The chain couples TRBV4-2 to TRBJ1-5, with unresolved D. The V and J ends lost 1 base and 7 bases respectively, with 8 bases between them. The CDR3 length is 13 residues. Germline-derived CDR1 and CDR2 are LGHNA and YNFKEQ.

This clonotype turned up a few times. The rearrangement links TRBV20-1 to TRBJ1-1, with 10 bases aligning to TRBD1. V lost 2 bases to trimming and J lost 1 base; unmatched junction nucleotides: 4. CDR1 and CDR2 (germline): DFQATT, SNEGSKA (reference sequence). The CDR3 length is 15 residues. As DNA, the CDR3 is TGCAGTGCTAGATCAAGACAGGGGGCGAACACTGAAGCTTTCTTT. Residues: CSARSRQGANTEAFF.

The chain's CDR3 is CASSQEGAGVRTEAFF. CDR3 bases: TGCGCCAGCAGCCAAGAGGGAGCAGGGGTTAGGACTGAAGCTTTCTTT. The chain employs TRBV4-1 and TRBJ1-1; D perhaps matches TRBD1 (6 bases). V was trimmed by 0 bases and J by 5 bases, leaving 16 bases between them. The CDR3 covers 16 residues. Germline loops: CDR1 MGHRA, CDR2 YSYEKL.

The chain is built from TRBV4-1 and TRBJ2-7; D is unresolved. Trimming removed 3 bases at V and 3 bases at J, with 12 bases between. The CDR3 extends over 14 amino acids. Germline CDR1 reads MGHRA; CDR2 reads YSYEKL. Written as DNA, the CDR3 is TGCGCCAGCAGCCAGGCGCCGGGTTTCTACGAGCAGTACTTC. It codes for CASSQAPGFYEQYF.

This chain links TRBV29-1 with TRBJ2-1, with TRBD2 as a possible D gene (7 bases). The CDR3 is 17 amino acids. Between the trimmed V and J ends, which lost 0 bases and 4 bases, there was a span of 19 bases. Germline CDR1 reads SQVTM; CDR2 reads ANQGSEA. The chain's CDR3 is CSVEEVGGPSGYNEQFF. The CDR3 nucleotides read TGCAGCGTTGAAGAGGTGGGGGGGCCTAGCGGATACAATGAGCAGTTCTTC.

This clonotype turned up a few times. The chain has TRBV7-8 and TRBJ1-2, with D uncertain. The CDR3 is 15 amino acids. The ends were cut back, 5 bases at V and 4 bases at J, with 17 bases in the middle. The germline V gene encodes CDR1 SGHVS and CDR2 FQNEAQ. The CDR3 is CASSTPPEEIYGYTF. The CDR3 DNA is TGTGCCAGCAGCACACCCCCGGAAGAGATCTATGGCTACACCTTC.

Only a few counts were recorded for this clonotype. V usage is TRBV12-3 or TRBV12-4 and J usage is TRBJ2-5; 10 bases fit TRBD2. The CDR3 is made up of 14 amino acids. The J segment lost 4 bases and the V segment lost 8 bases, leaving 7 bases of the junction unmatched. The CDR3 here is CASGLAGGGETQYF. DNA for the CDR3: TGTGCCAGCGGATTAGCGGGGGGAGGAGAGACCCAGTACTTC.

The rearrangement uses TRBV5-1 and TRBJ2-1; 9 nucleotides agree with TRBD2. Trimming removed 4 bases from V and 6 bases from J; junction bases left unmatched: 5. From germline, CDR1 is SGHRS and CDR2 YFSETQ. This CDR3 comprises 14 residues. The CDR3 nucleotides are TGCGCCAGCAGCGCGGGGGGGCCGTCCAATGAGCAGTTCTTC. It codes for CASSAGGPSNEQFF.

This clonotype came up a few times. The chain carries TRBV3-1 and TRBJ1-3, with D maybe TRBD1 (6 bases). Per the germline V gene, CDR1 is LGHDT and CDR2 is YNNKEL (reference sequence). Between the trimmed V and J ends, which lost 0 bases and 0 bases, there was a span of 9 bases. This CDR3 contains 16 residues. The DNA for the CDR3 is TGTGCCAGCAGCCAAGACAGCAGGGGCTCTGGAAACACCATATATTTT. Translating it yields CASSQDSRGSGNTIYF.

The J gene is TRBJ2-1, the V gene TRBV4-3, with D perhaps TRBD2 (6 bases). The germline gives CDR1 LGHNA, CDR2 YSLEER. Trimming took 0 bases from V and 3 from J, leaving 15 bases between them. This CDR3 comprises 17 residues. The CDR3 DNA follows: TGCGCCAGCAGCCAAGATAGGACTACCAGGAGCTACAATGAGCAGTTCTTC. As protein: CASSQDRTTRSYNEQFF.

This chain joins TRBV7-2 and TRBJ2-3; D is undetermined. The CDR3 is made up of 14 amino acids. Per the germline V gene, CDR1 is SGHTA and CDR2 is FQGNSA. The V end was cut by 8 bases, the J end by 2 bases, with 14 bases between. The CDR3 is CASGPRDDTDTQYF. The DNA of the CDR3 is TGTGCCAGCGGACCGCGCGACGACACAGATACGCAGTATTTT.

The V and J genes are TRBV20-1 and TRBJ2-7, with D possibly being TRBD1 (5 bases). Deletions cut 5 bases from V and 2 bases from J, with 13 bases between. The CDR3 length is 13 residues. CDR1 and CDR2 (germline): DFQATT, SNEGSKA (reference sequence). Here the CDR3 reads CSALNRGPYEQYF. CDR3 coding DNA: TGCAGTGCTTTGAATAGGGGCCCCTACGAGCAGTACTTC.

In this sample, this clonotype turned up a few times. V usage is TRBV18 and J usage is TRBJ1-2; 8 bases line up with TRBD1. This CDR3 comprises 12 residues. The trim removed 6 bases at V and 9 bases at J, leaving 6 bases unmatched. Looked up from germline, CDR1 is KGHSH and CDR2 is LQKENI. CDR3 loop: CASSLDRASYTF. CDR3 in DNA: TGTGCCAGCTCGTTGGACAGGGCCAGCTACACCTTC.

The CDR3 loop reads CASNLRTGGYNEQFF. DNA of the CDR3: TGTGCCAGCAACCTACGGACAGGGGGATACAATGAGCAGTTCTTC. J is TRBJ2-1 and V is TRBV6-6; 10 bases align to TRBD1. The CDR3 has 15 amino acids. Germline trimming cut 7 bases from V and 4 bases from J; bases unmatched to any gene: 7. CDR1 and CDR2 (germline): MNHNY, SVGAGI (reference sequence).

The gene calls are TRBV7-9 and TRBJ1-5; D not certain. CDR3 length equals 14 residues. V lost 1 base and J lost 4, with 8 bases in between. CDR1 and CDR2 from the germline V gene are SEHNR and FQNEAQ (reference sequence). The CDR3 DNA is TGTGCCAGCAGCTTAGGAGGGTGGAATCAGCCCCAGCATTTT. Amino acids: CASSLGGWNQPQHF. Looking up the rest from reference TRBV7-9 and TRBJ1-5 gives the full variable domain: DTGVSQNPRHKITKRGQNVTFRCDPISEHNRLYWYRQTLGQGPEFLTYFQNEAQLEKSRLLSDRFSAERPKGSFSTLEIQRTEQGDSAMYLCASSLGGWNQPQHFGDGTRLSIL.

This clonotype was observed a handful of times. The V and J genes are TRBV7-9 and TRBJ2-2; unclear D gene. The CDR3 spans 15 residues. The V gene lost 5 bases and the J gene lost 8 bases, with 18 bases spanning the gap. Looked up from germline, CDR1 is SEHNR and CDR2 is FQNEAQ (reference sequence). As DNA, the CDR3 is TGTGCCAGCAGCCCAGGTTATGCCATCGGGGGGGAGCTGTTTTTT. Translation gives CASSPGYAIGGELFF.

V and J are TRBV10-3 and TRBJ1-5; D remains ambiguous. Trimming took off 3 bases at V and 1 base at J, with 10 bases between the two ends. The CDR3 loop spans 15 amino acids. Germline V gene lookup returns CDR1 ENHRY and CDR2 SYGVKD. The CDR3 protein is CAISEGPISNQPQHF. In nucleotides, the CDR3 is TGTGCCATCAGTGAAGGACCTATAAGCAATCAGCCCCAGCATTTT.

The V and J genes are TRBV7-8 and TRBJ1-3; D possibly corresponds to TRBD1 (6 bases). The CDR3 sequence is 14 residues long. V was shortened by 4 bases and J by 4 bases, with 11 bases between the two germline ends. Germline CDR1 and CDR2: SGHVS and FQNEAQ. The CDR3 spells CASSSRGGGNTIYF. Written as DNA, the CDR3 is TGTGCCAGCAGCTCCAGGGGAGGGGGAAACACCATATATTTT.

This clonotype was seen more than once but under ten times. The gene calls are TRBV7-9 and TRBJ1-1; no clear D gene. The CDR3 spans 13 residues. Deletions cut 2 bases from V and 1 base from J, with 5 bases between. Per the germline V gene, CDR1 is SEHNR and CDR2 is FQNEAQ (reference sequence). The CDR3 protein is CASSLITNTEAFF. CDR3 coding DNA: TGTGCCAGCAGCTTAATTACGAACACTGAAGCTTTCTTT. The whole variable domain, remainder taken from reference TRBV7-9 and TRBJ1-1, is DTGVSQNPRHKITKRGQNVTFRCDPISEHNRLYWYRQTLGQGPEFLTYFQNEAQLEKSRLLSDRFSAERPKGSFSTLEIQRTEQGDSAMYLCASSLITNTEAFFGQGTRLTVV.

The DNA for the CDR3 is TGTGCCAGCCGTCCTTTACAGGGGGTAGGGCCCCAGCATTTT. It translates to CASRPLQGVGPQHF. The V call is TRBV2, the J call TRBJ1-5; 8 positions agree with TRBD1. The V gene's germline CDR1 is SNHLY and CDR2 FYNNEI. The CDR3 spans 14 residues. V gave up 8 bases and J gave up 9 bases; unmatched junction bases: 12.